A selection of T cell receptor beta chains follows, all from one sample in a study of blood T cell repertoires in COVID-19. TCRdb's table, derived via immunoSEQ multiplex PCR, lists solely in-frame clones and lacks some. This table has about 150,000 clones, approximately 83% appearing once. The sequencing input was peripheral blood. Receptors were obtained from a woman aged 60 to 75 with acute or convalescent COVID-19. Both conserved end residues are part of each CDR3. The D gene is left open where the match is weak. Size is omitted from some rows. Given values are once, few, many or a class for expanded clones.

cdr3_nt: TGTGCCAGCAGCCAAACGACCAGGGGATGGACTGAAGCTTTCTTT; cdr3_aa: CASSQTTRGWTEAFF; v_call: TRBV14; d_call: .; j_call: TRBJ1-1; clone_size: .
cdr3_nt: TGTGCCAGCTCACCAGCTGGAGCTAACTATGGCTACACCTTC; cdr3_aa: CASSPAGANYGYTF; v_call: TRBV18; d_call: .; j_call: TRBJ1-2; clone_size: .
cdr3_nt: TGTGCCAGCAGTGAACGGCGGGGACGGGGTAATGAAAAACTGTTTTTT; cdr3_aa: CASSERRGRGNEKLFF; v_call: TRBV6-1; d_call: .; j_call: TRBJ1-4; clone_size: .
cdr3_nt: TGTGCCAGTAGTATAGGTCAGGGGACAGGGTTCGCCGGGGAGCTGTTTTTT; cdr3_aa: CASSIGQGTGFAGELFF; v_call: TRBV19; d_call: TRBD1; j_call: TRBJ2-2; clone_size: .
cdr3_nt: TGTGCCAGCTCACCACCGGCAGGGCCGAACACCGGGGAGCTGTTTTTT; cdr3_aa: CASSPPAGPNTGELFF; v_call: TRBV18; d_call: .; j_call: TRBJ2-2; clone_size: .
cdr3_nt: TGCGCCAGCCGGTTGCAGGGGAACGCGGGTGAAGCTTTCTTT; cdr3_aa: CASRLQGNAGEAFF; v_call: TRBV5-1; d_call: .; j_call: TRBJ1-1; clone_size: .
cdr3_nt: TGTGCCAGCAGCCCGACGACAGGGGGCGCCACTGAAGCTTTCTTT; cdr3_aa: CASSPTTGGATEAFF; v_call: TRBV5-5; d_call: TRBD1; j_call: TRBJ1-1; clone_size: .
cdr3_nt: TGTGCCACCAGCAGCGGACAGGGGGGCAATGAGCAGTTCTTC; cdr3_aa: CATSSGQGGNEQFF; v_call: TRBV15; d_call: TRBD1; j_call: TRBJ2-1; clone_size: few
cdr3_nt: TGTGCCAGCAGCCAGCCGGGACAGGGGTTAACGATAGAGACCCAGTACTTC; cdr3_aa: CASSQPGQGLTIETQYF; v_call: TRBV3-1/TRBV3-2; d_call: TRBD1; j_call: TRBJ2-5; clone_size: .
cdr3_nt: TGTGCCAGTCTGGGGACAGGGGATGGCTATGGCTACACCTTC; cdr3_aa: CASLGTGDGYGYTF; v_call: TRBV19; d_call: TRBD1; j_call: TRBJ1-2; clone_size: .
cdr3_nt: TGCGCCAGCAGCCTAACAGGGGTCGTCACCCCGATAGCCAAAAACATTCAGTACTTC; cdr3_aa: CASSLTGVVTPIAKNIQYF; v_call: TRBV4-1; d_call: TRBD1; j_call: TRBJ2-4; clone_size: .
cdr3_nt: TGTGCCAGCAGTGTACGGACAGGGAGGAACACTGAAGCTTTCTTT; cdr3_aa: CASSVRTGRNTEAFF; v_call: TRBV6-6; d_call: TRBD1; j_call: TRBJ1-1; clone_size: .
cdr3_nt: TGTGCCAGCAGTGCGGCCTTGAGCGGGGGGAACTACAATGAGCAGTTCTTC; cdr3_aa: CASSAALSGGNYNEQFF; v_call: TRBV6-1; d_call: TRBD2; j_call: TRBJ2-1; clone_size: .
cdr3_nt: TGTGCCAGCAAGAAAGACAGGGGGCCTAATGGCTACACCTTC; cdr3_aa: CASKKDRGPNGYTF; v_call: TRBV6-5; d_call: TRBD1; j_call: TRBJ1-2; clone_size: .
cdr3_nt: TGTGCCACCAGTGATTTGGGGCAAACGTCCCGAGAGACCCAGTACTTC; cdr3_aa: CATSDLGQTSRETQYF; v_call: TRBV24-1; d_call: .; j_call: TRBJ2-5; clone_size: .
cdr3_nt: TGTGCCAGTAGTTCGGAGATTACGAGGTTAACCCAGTACTTC; cdr3_aa: CASSSEITRLTQYF; v_call: TRBV19; d_call: .; j_call: TRBJ2-5; clone_size: .
cdr3_nt: TGTGCCAGCAGCAACCCACAGGGAACTGAAGCTTTCTTT; cdr3_aa: CASSNPQGTEAFF; v_call: TRBV6-5; d_call: .; j_call: TRBJ1-1; clone_size: .
cdr3_nt: TGTGCCAGCAGCCGGCGGCCGGGGATGCATGATACGCAGTATTTT; cdr3_aa: CASSRRPGMHDTQYF; v_call: TRBV6-8; d_call: .; j_call: TRBJ2-3; clone_size: .
cdr3_nt: TGTGCCTGTAAATGGGCCAGTCTTTTTGTTGAAGCTTTCTTT; cdr3_aa: CACKWASLFVEAFF; v_call: TRBV5-3; d_call: .; j_call: TRBJ1-1; clone_size: .
cdr3_nt: TGTGCCAGTAGTATAGATCTATTTGCAGGGGTCGACTATGGCTACACCTTC; cdr3_aa: CASSIDLFAGVDYGYTF; v_call: TRBV19; d_call: .; j_call: TRBJ1-2; clone_size: .
cdr3_nt: TGTGCCAGCAGCTTACTAGCGGGGGGCCCAGAGACCCAGTACTTC; cdr3_aa: CASSLLAGGPETQYF; v_call: TRBV7-9; d_call: TRBD2; j_call: TRBJ2-5; clone_size: .
cdr3_nt: TGTGCCAGCAGTCTAGGGGTTTTAGGCACAGATACGCAGTATTTT; cdr3_aa: CASSLGVLGTDTQYF; v_call: TRBV11-2; d_call: .; j_call: TRBJ2-3; clone_size: .
cdr3_nt: TGTGCCAGCAGCTTAGCGTACCGGAGGGCTTTCTTT; cdr3_aa: CASSLAYRRAFF; v_call: TRBV7-2; d_call: .; j_call: TRBJ1-1; clone_size: .
cdr3_nt: TGTGCCAGCAGCCCCACCGGTCGGGGTAACTATGGCTACACCTTC; cdr3_aa: CASSPTGRGNYGYTF; v_call: TRBV5-6; d_call: .; j_call: TRBJ1-2; clone_size: .
cdr3_nt: TGTGCCAGCAGCCGAATACAGGGCCGGGGTGGAAACACCATATATTTT; cdr3_aa: CASSRIQGRGGNTIYF; v_call: TRBV3-1/TRBV3-2; d_call: .; j_call: TRBJ1-3; clone_size: .
cdr3_nt: TGCGCCAGCAGCCAAGATAGAGTCCAGGACTATGGCTACACCTTC; cdr3_aa: CASSQDRVQDYGYTF; v_call: TRBV4-1; d_call: .; j_call: TRBJ1-2; clone_size: .
cdr3_nt: TGTGCCAGCAGTCGGGAGACAGGGGGCAGAGAAAAACTGTTTTTT; cdr3_aa: CASSRETGGREKLFF; v_call: TRBV2; d_call: TRBD1; j_call: TRBJ1-4; clone_size: few
cdr3_nt: TGTGCTAGTGGTTTGGAGGGAGGGTCTGAGCAGTTCTTC; cdr3_aa: CASGLEGGSEQFF; v_call: TRBV12-5; d_call: TRBD2; j_call: TRBJ2-1; clone_size: .
cdr3_nt: TGTGCCAGCTATCCACCACAGGGATCTATTAATTCACCCCTCCACTTT; cdr3_aa: CASYPPQGSINSPLHF; v_call: TRBV28; d_call: .; j_call: TRBJ1-6; clone_size: .
cdr3_nt: TGCGCCAGCAGCTTACAGGGGGCGCTTAATGGCTACACCTTC; cdr3_aa: CASSLQGALNGYTF; v_call: TRBV5-1; d_call: TRBD1; j_call: TRBJ1-2; clone_size: once
cdr3_nt: TGTGCCAGCAGTCTATGGGGTGGACAGGGCCATGGCTACACCTTC; cdr3_aa: CASSLWGGQGHGYTF; v_call: TRBV27; d_call: TRBD1; j_call: TRBJ1-2; clone_size: once
cdr3_nt: TGTGCCAGCAGTCCTGGCCGGGGTCCAGATACGCAGTATTTT; cdr3_aa: CASSPGRGPDTQYF; v_call: TRBV3-1/TRBV3-2; d_call: .; j_call: TRBJ2-3; clone_size: .
cdr3_nt: TGTGCCAGCAGCTTAGGCGGCAGGGCTATGGAGACCCAGTACTTC; cdr3_aa: CASSLGGRAMETQYF; v_call: TRBV7-2; d_call: .; j_call: TRBJ2-5; clone_size: .
cdr3_nt: TGCGCCAGCAGCCAAGAATGGGTCGGGACAGGGACGACAGATACGCAGTATTTT; cdr3_aa: CASSQEWVGTGTTDTQYF; v_call: TRBV4-1; d_call: TRBD1; j_call: TRBJ2-3; clone_size: .
cdr3_nt: TGTGCCAGCAGCCGGACAGGGGGCGATTCACCCCTCCACTTT; cdr3_aa: CASSRTGGDSPLHF; v_call: TRBV4-2; d_call: TRBD1; j_call: TRBJ1-6; clone_size: once
cdr3_nt: TGTGCCAGCACCCCTGGAGACGGGGGTTCTGGAAACACCATATATTTT; cdr3_aa: CASTPGDGGSGNTIYF; v_call: TRBV28; d_call: .; j_call: TRBJ1-3; clone_size: .
cdr3_nt: TGTGCCAGTAGTATTACCCACAGCTTCAATCAGCCCCAGCATTTT; cdr3_aa: CASSITHSFNQPQHF; v_call: TRBV19; d_call: .; j_call: TRBJ1-5; clone_size: .
cdr3_nt: TGTGCCAGCAGGCCGACAGGGCAGTTATCATATGGCTACACCTTC; cdr3_aa: CASRPTGQLSYGYTF; v_call: TRBV6-6; d_call: TRBD1; j_call: TRBJ1-2; clone_size: .
cdr3_nt: TGTGCCAGCAGCCCTTCCTACGCGGAGGGGACCCAGTACTTC; cdr3_aa: CASSPSYAEGTQYF; v_call: TRBV9; d_call: .; j_call: TRBJ2-5; clone_size: .
cdr3_nt: TGTGCCAGCAGTTACTCGATGGGACAACCAGCTTTCTTT; cdr3_aa: CASSYSMGQPAFF; v_call: TRBV6-5; d_call: .; j_call: TRBJ1-1; clone_size: .
cdr3_nt: TGTGCCAGCAGCTTGTACACAGGGAGCGCCACAGATACGCAGTATTTT; cdr3_aa: CASSLYTGSATDTQYF; v_call: TRBV5-6; d_call: .; j_call: TRBJ2-3; clone_size: .
cdr3_nt: TGTGCCAGCAGTTCCCTACATACGCAGTATTTT; cdr3_aa: CASSSLHTQYF; v_call: TRBV28; d_call: .; j_call: TRBJ2-3; clone_size: .
cdr3_nt: TGTGCTAGTGGTCAACAGGGTTCGGGCACCGGGGAGCTGTTTTTT; cdr3_aa: CASGQQGSGTGELFF; v_call: TRBV12-5; d_call: .; j_call: TRBJ2-2; clone_size: .
cdr3_nt: TGTGCCAGCAGCCAAGCCGACAGGGGGTTCAACACCGGGGAGCTGTTTTTT; cdr3_aa: CASSQADRGFNTGELFF; v_call: TRBV3-1/TRBV3-2; d_call: TRBD1; j_call: TRBJ2-2; clone_size: once
cdr3_nt: TGTGCCAGTAGCGGACAGGCAGCAACTAATGAAAAACTGTTTTTT; cdr3_aa: CASSGQAATNEKLFF; v_call: TRBV19; d_call: TRBD1; j_call: TRBJ1-4; clone_size: .
cdr3_nt: TGTGCCAGCAGCACCACCTCCGGGACATCGTATGAAGCTTTCTTT; cdr3_aa: CASSTTSGTSYEAFF; v_call: TRBV6-5; d_call: .; j_call: TRBJ1-1; clone_size: once
cdr3_nt: TGCGCCAGCGGACGAGGGGGCGTGAGGAATGAGCAGTTCTTC; cdr3_aa: CASGRGGVRNEQFF; v_call: TRBV10-1; d_call: TRBD1; j_call: TRBJ2-1; clone_size: .
cdr3_nt: TGTGCCACCAGCCAAGACAGTTCCTATCAGCCCCAGCATTTT; cdr3_aa: CATSQDSSYQPQHF; v_call: TRBV15; d_call: .; j_call: TRBJ1-5; clone_size: .
cdr3_nt: TGTGCCAGCTCACCGGGGGCAAGGCAGCCCCAGCATTTT; cdr3_aa: CASSPGARQPQHF; v_call: TRBV18; d_call: .; j_call: TRBJ1-5; clone_size: .